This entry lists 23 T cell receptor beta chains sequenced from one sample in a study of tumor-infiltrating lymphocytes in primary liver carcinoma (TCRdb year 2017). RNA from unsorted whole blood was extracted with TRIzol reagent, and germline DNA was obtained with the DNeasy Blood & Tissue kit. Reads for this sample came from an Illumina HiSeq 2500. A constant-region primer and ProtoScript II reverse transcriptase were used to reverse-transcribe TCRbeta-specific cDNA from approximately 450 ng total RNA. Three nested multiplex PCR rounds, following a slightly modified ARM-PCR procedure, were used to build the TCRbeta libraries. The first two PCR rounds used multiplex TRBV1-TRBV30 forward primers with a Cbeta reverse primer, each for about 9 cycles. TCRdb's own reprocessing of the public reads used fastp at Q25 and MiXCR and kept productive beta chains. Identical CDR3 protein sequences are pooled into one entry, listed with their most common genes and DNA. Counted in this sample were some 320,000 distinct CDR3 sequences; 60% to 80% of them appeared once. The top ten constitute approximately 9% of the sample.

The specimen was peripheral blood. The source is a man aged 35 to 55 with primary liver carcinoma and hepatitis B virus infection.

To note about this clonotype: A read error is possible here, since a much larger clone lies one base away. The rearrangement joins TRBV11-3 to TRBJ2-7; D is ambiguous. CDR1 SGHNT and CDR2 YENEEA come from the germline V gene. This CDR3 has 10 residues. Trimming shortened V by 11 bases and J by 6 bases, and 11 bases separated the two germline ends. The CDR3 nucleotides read TGTGCCGGCGGCCGCGGCGAGCAGTACTTC. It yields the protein CAGGRGEQYF.

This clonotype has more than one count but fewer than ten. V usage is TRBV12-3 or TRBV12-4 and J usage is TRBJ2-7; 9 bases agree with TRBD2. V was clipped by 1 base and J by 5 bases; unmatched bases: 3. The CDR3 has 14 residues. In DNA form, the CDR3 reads TGTGCCAGCAGTTTAGGGGGACTAGCTAACGAGCAGTACTTC. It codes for CASSLGGLANEQYF.

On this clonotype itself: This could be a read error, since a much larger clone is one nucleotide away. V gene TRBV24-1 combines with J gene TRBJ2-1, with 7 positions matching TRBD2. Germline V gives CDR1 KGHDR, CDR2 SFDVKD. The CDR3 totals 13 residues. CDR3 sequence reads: CVTSVLPGGEQFF. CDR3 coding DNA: TGTGTCACCAGTGTCCTCCCGGGGGGTGAGCAGTTCTTC.

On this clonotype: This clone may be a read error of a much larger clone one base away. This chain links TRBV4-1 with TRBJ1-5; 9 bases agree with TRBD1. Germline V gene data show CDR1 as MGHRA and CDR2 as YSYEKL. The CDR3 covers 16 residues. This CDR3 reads CASSQLGQGGNQPHHF. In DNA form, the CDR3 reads TGCGCCAGCAGCCAACTGGGACAGGGAGGCAATCAGCCCCATCATTTT.

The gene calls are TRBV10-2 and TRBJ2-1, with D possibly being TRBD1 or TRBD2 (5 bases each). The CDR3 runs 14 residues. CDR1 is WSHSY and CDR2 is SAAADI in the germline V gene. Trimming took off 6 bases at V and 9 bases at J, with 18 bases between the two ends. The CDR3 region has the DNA TGCGCCAGCAGCCCTGTCCAGGGAGCGGTTGAGCAGTTCTTC. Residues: CASSPVQGAVEQFF.

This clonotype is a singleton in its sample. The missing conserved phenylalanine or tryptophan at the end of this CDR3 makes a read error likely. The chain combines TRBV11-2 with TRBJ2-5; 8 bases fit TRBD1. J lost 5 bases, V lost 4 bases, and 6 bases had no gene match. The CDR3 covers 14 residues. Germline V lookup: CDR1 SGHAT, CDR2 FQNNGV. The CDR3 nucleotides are TGTGCCAGCAGCTCAGGGGGCTTTCTTGAGACCCAGTACTTA. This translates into CASSSGGFLETQYL.

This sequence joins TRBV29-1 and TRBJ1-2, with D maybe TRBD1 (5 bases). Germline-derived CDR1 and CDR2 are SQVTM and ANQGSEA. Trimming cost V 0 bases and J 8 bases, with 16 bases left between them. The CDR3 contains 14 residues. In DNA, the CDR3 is TGCAGCGTTGAAGATCCACAGGTGGCGGGGGGCTACACCTTC. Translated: CSVEDPQVAGGYTF.

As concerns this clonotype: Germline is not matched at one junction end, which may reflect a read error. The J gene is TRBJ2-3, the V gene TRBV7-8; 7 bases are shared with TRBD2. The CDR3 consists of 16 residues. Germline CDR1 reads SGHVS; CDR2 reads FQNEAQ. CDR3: CASSLVLRESTDMQYF. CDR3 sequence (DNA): TGTGCCAGCAGCTTAGTTCTGCGGGAGTCCACAGATATGCAGTATTTT. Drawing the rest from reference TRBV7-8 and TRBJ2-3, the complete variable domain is GAGVSQSPRYKVAKRGQDVALRCDPISGHVSLFWYQQALGQGPEFLTYFQNEAQLDKSGLPSDRFFAERPEGSVSTLKIQRTQQEDSAVYLCASSLVLRESTDMQYFGPGTRLTVL.

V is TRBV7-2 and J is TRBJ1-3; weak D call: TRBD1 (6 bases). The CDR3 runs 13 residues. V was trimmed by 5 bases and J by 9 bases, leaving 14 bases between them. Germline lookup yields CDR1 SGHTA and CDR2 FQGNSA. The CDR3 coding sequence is TGTGCCAGCAGCGCACAGGGCGCTGGCACCATATATTTT. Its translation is CASSAQGAGTIYF.

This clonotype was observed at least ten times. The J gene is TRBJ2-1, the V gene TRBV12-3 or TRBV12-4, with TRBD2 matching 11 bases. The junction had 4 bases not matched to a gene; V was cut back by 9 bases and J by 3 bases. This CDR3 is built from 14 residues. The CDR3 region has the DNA TGTGCCAGTTGTCTAGCGGGAGGCTACAATGAGCAGTTCTTC. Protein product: CASCLAGGYNEQFF.

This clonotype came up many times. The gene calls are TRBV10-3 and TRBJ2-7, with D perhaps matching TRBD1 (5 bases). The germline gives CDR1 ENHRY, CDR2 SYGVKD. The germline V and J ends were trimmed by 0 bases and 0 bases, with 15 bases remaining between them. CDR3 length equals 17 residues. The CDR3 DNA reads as TGTGCCATCAGTGAGTCAGGGAAGGGGCCCAACTCCTACGAGCAGTACTTC. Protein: CAISESGKGPNSYEQYF.

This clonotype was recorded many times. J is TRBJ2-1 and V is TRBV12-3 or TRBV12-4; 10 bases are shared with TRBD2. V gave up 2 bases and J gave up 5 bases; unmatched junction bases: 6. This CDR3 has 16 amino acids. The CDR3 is CASSLYVLAGDNEQFF. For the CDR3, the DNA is TGTGCCAGCAGTTTATATGTGCTAGCGGGGGACAATGAGCAGTTCTTC.

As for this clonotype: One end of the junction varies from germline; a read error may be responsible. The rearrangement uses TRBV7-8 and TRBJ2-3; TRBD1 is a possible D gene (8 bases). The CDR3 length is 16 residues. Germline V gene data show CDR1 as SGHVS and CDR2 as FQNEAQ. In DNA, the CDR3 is TGTACCAGCAACTCAACAGGGGGGGGATATTCGGATACGCAGTATTTT. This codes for CTSNSTGGGYSDTQYF.

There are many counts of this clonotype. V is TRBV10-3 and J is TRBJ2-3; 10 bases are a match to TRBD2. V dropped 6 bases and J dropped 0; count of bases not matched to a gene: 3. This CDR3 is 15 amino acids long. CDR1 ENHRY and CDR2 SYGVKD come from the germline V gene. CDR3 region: CAISQLAGSTDTQYF. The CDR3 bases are TGTGCCATCAGCCAACTAGCGGGAAGCACAGATACGCAGTATTTT.

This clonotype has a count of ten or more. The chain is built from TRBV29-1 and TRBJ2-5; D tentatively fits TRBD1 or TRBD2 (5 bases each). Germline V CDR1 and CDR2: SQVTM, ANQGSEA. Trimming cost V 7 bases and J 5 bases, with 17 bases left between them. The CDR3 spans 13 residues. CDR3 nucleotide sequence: TGCAGCGCCTCAAGGGACCTCCGGGAGACCCAGTACTTC. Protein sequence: CSASRDLRETQYF.

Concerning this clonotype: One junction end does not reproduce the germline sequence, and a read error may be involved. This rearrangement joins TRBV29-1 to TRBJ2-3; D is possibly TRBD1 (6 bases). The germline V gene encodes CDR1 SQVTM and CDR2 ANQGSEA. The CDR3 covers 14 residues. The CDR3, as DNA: TGCAGGGTTGACAGGACGGCCATGGCGGATACGCAGTATTTT. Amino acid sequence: CRVDRTAMADTQYF.

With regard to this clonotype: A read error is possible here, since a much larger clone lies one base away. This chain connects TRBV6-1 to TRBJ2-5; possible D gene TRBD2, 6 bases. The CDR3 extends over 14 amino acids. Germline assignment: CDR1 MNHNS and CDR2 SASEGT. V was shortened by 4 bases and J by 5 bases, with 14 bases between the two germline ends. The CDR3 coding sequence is TGTGCCAGCAGTGGAGGAATGGGGAGGGAGACCCAGTACTTC. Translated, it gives CASSGGMGRETQYF.

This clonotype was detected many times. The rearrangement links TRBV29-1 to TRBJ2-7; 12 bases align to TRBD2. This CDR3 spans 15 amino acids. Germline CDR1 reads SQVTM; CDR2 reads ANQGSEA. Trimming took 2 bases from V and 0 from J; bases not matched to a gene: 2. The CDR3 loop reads CSVELAGGGSYEQYF. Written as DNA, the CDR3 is TGCAGCGTTGAACTAGCGGGGGGGGGCTCCTACGAGCAGTACTTC.

The CDR3 sequence is CASSRGGDGQPQHF. DNA of the CDR3: TGTGCCAGCAGCCGAGGGGGGGACGGTCAGCCCCAGCATTTT. This chain links TRBV9 with TRBJ1-5; TRBD1 is a possible D gene (6 bases). Trimming removed 4 bases from V and 6 bases from J, with 14 bases in between. CDR3 length equals 14 residues. Germline CDR1 reads SGDLS; CDR2 reads YYNGEE.

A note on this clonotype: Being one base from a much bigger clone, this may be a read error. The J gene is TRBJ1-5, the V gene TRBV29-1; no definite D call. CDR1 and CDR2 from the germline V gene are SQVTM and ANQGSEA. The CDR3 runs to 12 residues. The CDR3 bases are TGCAGCGTCCAGTATCAAAATCAGTCCCAGCATTTT. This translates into CSVQYQNQSQHF.

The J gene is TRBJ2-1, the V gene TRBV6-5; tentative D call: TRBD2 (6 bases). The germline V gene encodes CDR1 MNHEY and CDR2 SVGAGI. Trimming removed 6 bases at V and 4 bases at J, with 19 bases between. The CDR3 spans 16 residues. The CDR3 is CASSSGLAGRYNEQFF. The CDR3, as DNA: TGTGCCAGCAGCTCCGGACTTGCGGGAAGGTACAATGAGCAGTTCTTC.

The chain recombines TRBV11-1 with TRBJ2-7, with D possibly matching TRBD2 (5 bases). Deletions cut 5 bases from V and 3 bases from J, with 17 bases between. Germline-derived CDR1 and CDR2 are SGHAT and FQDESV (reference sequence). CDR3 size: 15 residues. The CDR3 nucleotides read TGTGCCAGCAGCCAAGAGCGGTTGAGCTTCTACGAGCAGTACTTC. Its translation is CASSQERLSFYEQYF. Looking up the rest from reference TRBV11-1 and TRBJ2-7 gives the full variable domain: EAEVAQSPRYKITEKSQAVAFWCDPISGHATLYWYRQILGQGPELLVQFQDESVVDDSQLPKDRFSAERLKGVDSTLKIQPAELGDSAMYLCASSQERLSFYEQYFGPGTRLTVT.

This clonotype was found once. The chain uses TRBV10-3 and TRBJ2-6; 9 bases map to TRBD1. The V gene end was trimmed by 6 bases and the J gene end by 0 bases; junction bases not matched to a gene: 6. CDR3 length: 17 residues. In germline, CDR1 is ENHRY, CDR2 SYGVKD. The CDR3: CAIRKGQGGSGANVLTF. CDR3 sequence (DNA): TGTGCCATCAGAAAGGGACAGGGAGGCTCTGGGGCCAACGTCCTGACTTTC.